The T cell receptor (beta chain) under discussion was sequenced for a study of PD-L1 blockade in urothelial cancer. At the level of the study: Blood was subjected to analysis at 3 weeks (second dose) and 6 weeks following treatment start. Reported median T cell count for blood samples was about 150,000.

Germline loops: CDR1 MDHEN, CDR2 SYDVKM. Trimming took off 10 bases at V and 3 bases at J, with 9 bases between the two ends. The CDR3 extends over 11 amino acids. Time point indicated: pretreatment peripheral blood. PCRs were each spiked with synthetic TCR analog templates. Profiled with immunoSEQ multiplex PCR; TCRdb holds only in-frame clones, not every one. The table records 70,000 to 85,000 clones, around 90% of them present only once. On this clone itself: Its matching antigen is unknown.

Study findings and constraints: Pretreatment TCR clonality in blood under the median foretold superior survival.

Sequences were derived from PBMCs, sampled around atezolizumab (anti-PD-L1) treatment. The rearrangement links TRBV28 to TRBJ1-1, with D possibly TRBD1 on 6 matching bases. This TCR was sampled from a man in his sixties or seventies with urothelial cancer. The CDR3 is CATTGYTEAFF. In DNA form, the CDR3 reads TGTGCCACCACAGGGTACACTGAAGCTTTCTTT.